The 5 T cell receptor beta chains listed next were all sequenced from one sample in a study of T cell repertoires in cytomegalovirus infection. MiXCR, applied by TCRdb to the reads, yields one record per CDR3 protein. The table has roughly 860,000 distinct CDR3 sequences, approximately 32% seen once; the top ten hold around an eighth. The antigens for these receptors are not known. The sample here was cultured CD8+ T cells from PBMCs, taken from culture after CMV antigen stimulation. The receptors were gathered from a human donor in good health (CMV status not recorded). Some clones in this sample may be carry-over from other donors' samples.

In this sample, this clonotype turned up a few times. V usage is TRBV27 and J usage is TRBJ1-2; D gene uncertain. This CDR3 contains 17 residues. The ends were cut back, 5 bases at V and 0 bases at J, with 19 bases in the middle. The germline V gene encodes CDR1 MNHEY and CDR2 SMNVEV (reference sequence). For the CDR3, the DNA is TGTGCCAGCAGTACCCGACGGAGTGGGCTTACTAACTATGGCTACACCTTC. This encodes CASSTRRSGLTNYGYTF.

This clonotype was counted ten times or more. The chain's CDR3 is CASSLISGANVLTF. CDR3 in DNA: TGTGCCAGCAGCCTGATCTCTGGGGCCAACGTCCTGACTTTC. The chain combines TRBV7-8 with TRBJ2-6; D is unclear. The length of the CDR3 is 14 residues. Trimming took 5 bases from V and 0 from J, leaving 5 bases between them. Germline-derived CDR1 and CDR2 are SGHVS and FQNEAQ. Together with reference TRBV7-8 and TRBJ2-6, the CDR3 gives the full variable domain: GAGVSQSPRYKVAKRGQDVALRCDPISGHVSLFWYQQALGQGPEFLTYFQNEAQLDKSGLPSDRFFAERPEGSVSTLKIQRTQQEDSAVYLCASSLISGANVLTFGAGSRLTVL.

The chain employs TRBV7-2 and TRBJ1-5, with 7 bases lining up with TRBD1. Germline V gives CDR1 SGHTA, CDR2 FQGNSA. V shed 5 bases, J shed 5 bases, and the junction held 6 bases outside the gene matches. This CDR3 spans 14 amino acids. Here the CDR3 DNA reads TGTGCCAGCAGCCTTAGGACAGGCTATCAGCCCCAGCATTTT. Translated, it gives CASSLRTGYQPQHF.

This clonotype has at least ten counts. This chain joins TRBV7-6 and TRBJ1-3; no reliable D call. V dropped 5 bases and J dropped 0 bases, with 8 bases sitting between them. The CDR3 is made up of 14 amino acids. Germline V gene sequence: CDR1 SGHVS, CDR2 FNYEAQ. The CDR3 is CASSVTGSGNTIYF. The CDR3 region has the DNA TGTGCCAGCAGCGTGACGGGCTCTGGAAACACCATATATTTT.

The V and J genes are TRBV23-1 and TRBJ2-6, with 7 bases that match TRBD1. Being an ORF, TRBV23-1 has a function that is uncertain. V trimming: 9 bases; J trimming: 0 bases; junction bases outside the gene matches: 5. The CDR3 spans 15 residues. The CDR3 reads CARLGTDSGANVLTF. The CDR3 region has the DNA TGCGCCAGACTCGGGACAGACTCTGGGGCCAACGTCCTGACTTTC.